The clone carrying this T cell receptor beta chain was detected once. Original analysis: Scientists estimated how many nucleated cells there were by amplifying reference gene primers. Here immunoSEQ multiplex PCR was the method, and the copy in TCRdb shows in-frame clones only, minus some. V, J and clone size derive from that table, while D and trimming were established from the DNA sequence. The sample lists under 250,000 clones, about 86% occurring once. The CDR3 has 16 amino acids. Germline CDR1 and CDR2: PRHDT and FYEKMQ (reference sequence). Losses at the gene ends were 4 bases for V and 5 bases for J; bases not matched to a gene: 9. This sample was included in a study of blood T cell repertoires in COVID-19. Study-level background: Spain, Italy and the United States supplied samples that represented acute and convalescent COVID-19. Sources were T cells, B-cell-depleted T cells, or PBMCs; the material itself was cDNA or gDNA.

This receptor was taken from a man aged 50-59 years with active or convalescent COVID-19. The sequencing sample was made of peripheral blood. The rearrangement uses TRBV13 and TRBJ1-2; 11 bases match TRBD1. The CDR3 nucleotides read TGTGCCAGCAGCTCATTGTCCGGGACAGGGGGGTATGGCTACACCTTC. Translated, it gives CASSSLSGTGGYGYTF.